The 5 T cell receptor beta chains below all came from one sample that was sequenced in a study of CD8+ T cells in alopecia areata (dated by TCRdb to 2016 to 2019). Library prep was done by the immunoSEQ multiplex PCR assay. RNA was extracted from all samples and reverse transcribed into cDNA, which served as template for TCR sequencing. Sourced from immuneACCESS, this table was stored by TCRdb with only in-frame sequences that have V and J called. A share of the clones is absent; for the studies checked, an unresolved V gene accounts for under half, and the remainder has no known explanation. For this sample there are 150,000 to 200,000 clones; about 53% appear just once. Approximately 11% of the sample belongs to the ten largest clones. Interpreted using the paper, the time point label stands for: roughly 24 weeks on oral tofacitinib. Reading the label with the study, this specimen's treatment or condition is: oral pan-JAK inhibitor, 5-10 mg twice daily.

The source material was CD8+ T cells sorted from blood, sampled at week 24, from a patient treated with tofacitinib. Source of these receptors: a human donor with alopecia areata.

A word on this clone: Germline is not matched at one junction end, which may reflect a read error. This chain connects TRBV30 to TRBJ2-7; TRBD1 might be the D (6 bases). The CDR3 sequence is 12 residues long. Germline CDR1 is GTSNPN and CDR2 is SVGIG (reference sequence). This CDR3 is CAWETGGTLIHF. In DNA, the CDR3 is TGTGCCTGGGAGACAGGCGGTACCCTCATCCACTTC.

V and J are TRBV7-9 and TRBJ2-1; D is perhaps TRBD1 (6 bases). Per germline, CDR1 SEHNR and CDR2 FQNEAQ (reference sequence). This CDR3 is built from 17 residues. V shed 1 base and J shed 4 bases, with 17 bases lying between them. In nucleotides, the CDR3 is TGTGCCAGCAGCTTAGAGGCCGGAACGGACAGATACAATGAGCAGTTCTTC. Its translation is CASSLEAGTDRYNEQFF.

The J gene is TRBJ1-2, the V gene TRBV29-1; D unclear. Trimming shortened V by 4 bases and J by 8 bases, and 14 bases separated the two germline ends. The CDR3 totals 12 residues. CDR1 is SQVTM and CDR2 is ANQGSEA in the germline V gene. The CDR3 DNA is TGCAGCGTTGTCGGGTCGAACGGGGGCTACACCTTC. As protein: CSVVGSNGGYTF.

V usage is TRBV6-5 and J usage is TRBJ2-3, with D possibly TRBD1 on 5 matching bases. The CDR3 runs to 13 residues. From germline, CDR1 is MNHEY and CDR2 SVGAGI. Trimming took off 2 bases at V and 6 bases at J, with 9 bases between the two ends. CDR3: CASSYGSGDTQYF. The CDR3 coding sequence is TGTGCCAGCAGTTACGGCTCAGGGGATACGCAGTATTTT.

This clone was counted a few times. The CDR3, as DNA: TGCAGCGTAGCATTGAGGGGAGAAGCTTTCTTT. Amino acids: CSVALRGEAFF. This chain links TRBV29-1 with TRBJ1-1, with a weak D call TRBD1 (5 bases). This CDR3 has 11 residues. Per the germline V gene, CDR1 is SQVTM and CDR2 is ANQGSEA. Trimming removed 6 bases at V and 8 bases at J, with 13 bases between.